Below, 23 T cell receptor beta chains from the same sample are listed, as sequenced in a study of blood T cell repertoires in COVID-19. Sequencing was performed with immunoSEQ multiplex PCR; in TCRdb, only in-frame clones are kept and a portion is missing. The data show 390,000 or so clones, around 89% seen once. Sequencing was done on a sample of peripheral blood. These receptors all stem from a man aged 18 to 30 with active or convalescent COVID-19.

The chain recombines TRBV18 with TRBJ2-1, with D maybe TRBD2 (5 bases). Germline V gives CDR1 KGHSH, CDR2 LQKENI. Trimming took off 0 bases at V and 9 bases at J, with 12 bases between the two ends. This CDR3 is built from 14 residues. The CDR3 protein is CASSPPSLAGEQFF. The CDR3 nucleotides are TGTGCCAGCTCACCACCGAGTCTAGCTGGTGAGCAGTTCTTC. Full variable domain (remainder filled in from reference TRBV18 and TRBJ2-1): NAGVMQNPRHLVRRRGQEARLRCSPMKGHSHVYWYRQLPEEGLKFMVYLQKENIIDESGMPKERFSAEFPKEGPSILRIQQVVRGDSAAYFCASSPPSLAGEQFFGPGTRLTVL.

The chain employs TRBV4-1 and TRBJ2-5; TRBD2 might be the D (5 bases). Germline V gene lookup returns CDR1 MGHRA and CDR2 YSYEKL. V was shortened by 1 base and J by 5 bases, with 14 bases between the two germline ends. The CDR3 consists of 15 residues. CDR3 in amino acids: CASSQVERELETQYF. CDR3 sequence (DNA): TGCGCCAGCAGCCAAGTGGAAAGGGAGCTGGAGACCCAGTACTTC.

V is TRBV6-5 and J is TRBJ2-2; D might be TRBD2 (7 bases). The CDR3 totals 13 residues. V was trimmed by 7 bases and J by 10 bases, leaving 16 bases between them. CDR1 and CDR2 (germline): MNHEY, SVGAGI. The CDR3, as DNA: TGTGCCAGCAAACAGGGAGGGGGGATGGAGCTGTTTTTT. Translation: CASKQGGGMELFF.

The chain links TRBV27 to TRBJ1-5; weak D call: TRBD1 (6 bases). In germline, CDR1 is MNHEY, CDR2 SMNVEV (reference sequence). V was shortened by 7 bases and J by 7 bases, with 14 bases between the two germline ends. The CDR3 sequence is 13 residues long. The chain's CDR3 is CASTQRGGQPQHF. The CDR3 nucleotides read TGTGCCAGCACCCAGAGGGGGGGACAGCCCCAGCATTTT.

The chain has TRBV4-3 and TRBJ2-7; 9 nucleotides agree with TRBD2. This CDR3 has 16 residues. J was trimmed by 4 bases and V by 0 bases; bases with no gene match: 7. Germline V gene lookup returns CDR1 LGHNA and CDR2 YSLEER. CDR3: CASSQEGAGGGYEQYF. In DNA form, the CDR3 reads TGCGCCAGCAGCCAAGAGGGGGCGGGAGGGGGTTACGAGCAGTACTTC.

This chain connects TRBV11-2 to TRBJ1-2; D perhaps matches TRBD1 (6 bases). Germline V gene sequence: CDR1 SGHAT, CDR2 FQNNGV. The CDR3 is 13 amino acids. V was pared by 3 bases and J by 5 bases, with 10 bases between. CDR3 bases: TGTGCCAGCAGCTTGGGCAGGGGATATGGCTACACCTTC. This sequence encodes CASSLGRGYGYTF.

This clone was observed a handful of times. The rearrangement uses TRBV30 and TRBJ1-5, with 7 bases aligning to TRBD1. The CDR3 sequence is 13 residues long. V shed 6 bases, J shed 2 bases, and the junction held 4 bases outside the gene matches. CDR1 and CDR2 (germline): GTSNPN, SVGIG (reference sequence). CDR3: CACRQGGNQPQHF. DNA of the CDR3: TGTGCCTGTCGCCAGGGGGGCAATCAGCCCCAGCATTTT.

The V gene is TRBV6-2 or TRBV6-3, the J gene TRBJ1-2, with 7 bases matching TRBD1. The junction had 5 bases not matched to a gene; V was cut back by 0 bases and J by 4 bases. The germline V gene has CDR1 MNHEY and CDR2 SVGEGT. The CDR3 totals 15 residues. This CDR3 reads CASSYSPGQSYGYTF. The CDR3 DNA is TGTGCCAGCAGTTACTCCCCGGGACAGAGCTATGGCTACACCTTC.

V gene TRBV11-3 combines with J gene TRBJ1-3; D gene unclear. This CDR3 is built from 18 residues. V was cut by 1 base and J by 2 bases, with 18 bases left in between. Per germline, CDR1 SGHNT and CDR2 YENEEA. For the CDR3, the DNA is TGTGCCAGCAGCTTAGGGGCCCGGCAGCACCACCCTGGAAACACCATATATTTT. Translated: CASSLGARQHHPGNTIYF.

The rearrangement joins TRBV19 to TRBJ2-2; D is possibly TRBD2 (6 bases). This CDR3 comprises 16 residues. The V gene's germline CDR1 is LNHDA and CDR2 SQIVND (reference sequence). Trimming cost V 7 bases and J 0 bases, with 15 bases left between them. The DNA of the CDR3 is TGTGCCAGTATGGCATGGGGACTGGCGAACACCGGGGAGCTGTTTTTT. This sequence encodes CASMAWGLANTGELFF.

This chain uses TRBV28 with TRBJ1-1; 7 bases agree with TRBD1. This CDR3 spans 14 amino acids. The trim removed 5 bases at V and 2 bases at J, leaving 5 bases unmatched. Germline CDR1 MDHEN, CDR2 SYDVKM. DNA of the CDR3: TGTGCCAGCAGTCGACAGGGCCCTAACACTGAAGCTTTCTTT. This gives the protein CASSRQGPNTEAFF.

The genes are TRBV27 and TRBJ2-5, with D uncertain. CDR1 and CDR2 from the germline V gene are MNHEY and SMNVEV (reference sequence). V was trimmed by 5 bases and J by 2 bases, leaving 12 bases between them. The CDR3 extends over 14 amino acids. The CDR3: CASSPQWRQETQYF. In DNA form, the CDR3 reads TGTGCCAGCAGTCCCCAGTGGAGACAAGAGACCCAGTACTTC.

The chain links TRBV5-5 to TRBJ2-7; D is possibly TRBD2 (6 bases). Germline loops: CDR1 SGHKS, CDR2 YYEKEE (reference sequence). CDR3 size: 18 residues. V lost 3 bases and J 0 bases, leaving 22 bases between the germline ends. The CDR3 loop reads CASSSRFSDGRFSYEQYF. For the CDR3, the DNA is TGTGCCAGCAGCTCACGTTTCTCGGACGGGAGATTCTCCTACGAGCAGTACTTC.

This rearrangement joins TRBV19 to TRBJ2-1, with D maybe TRBD2 (6 bases). Per the germline V gene, CDR1 is LNHDA and CDR2 is SQIVND (reference sequence). The CDR3 sequence is 14 residues long. V lost 8 bases to trimming and J lost 7 bases, with 18 bases between them. The CDR3 region is CASRSGPVLNEQFF. DNA for the CDR3: TGTGCCAGTCGGAGCGGGCCCGTCTTAAATGAGCAGTTCTTC.

J is TRBJ1-1 and V is TRBV6-6; possibly TRBD1 for D (6 bases). CDR3 size: 11 residues. V was trimmed by 4 bases and J by 8 bases, leaving 8 bases between them. Germline V lookup: CDR1 MNHNY, CDR2 SVGAGI (reference sequence). CDR3 protein: CASSSGTEAFF. As DNA, the CDR3 is TGTGCCAGCAGTTCCGGGACAGAAGCTTTCTTT.

V gene TRBV7-3 combines with J gene TRBJ1-2; no definite D call. The CDR3 totals 14 residues. The V and J ends lost 2 bases and 4 bases respectively, with 11 bases between them. The germline V gene has CDR1 SGHTA and CDR2 FQGTGA. The CDR3 region has the DNA TGTGCCAGCAGCTTAGGAAACAGCCGCTATGGCTACACCTTC. This translates into CASSLGNSRYGYTF.

The chain joins TRBV7-2 to TRBJ1-5, with 7 bases identical to TRBD1. The CDR3 totals 16 residues. The J segment lost 6 bases and the V segment lost 5 bases, leaving 13 bases of the junction unmatched. Looked up from germline, CDR1 is SGHTA and CDR2 is FQGNSA. CDR3 coding DNA: TGTGCCAGCAGCCCCAGAAGGACAGGAGGAGGTCAGCCCCAGCATTTT. Translation: CASSPRRTGGGQPQHF.

This clone has a single count. This sequence joins TRBV10-3 and TRBJ1-5; D gene ambiguous. Trimming took 3 bases from V and 3 from J, leaving 15 bases between them. This CDR3 is built from 16 residues. Germline assignment: CDR1 ENHRY and CDR2 SYGVKD. The CDR3 region has the DNA TGTGCCATCAGTGAACTTTATCGGGGTAACAATCAGCCCCAGCATTTT. Its translation: CAISELYRGNNQPQHF.

The chain employs TRBV7-9 and TRBJ1-2; D unresolved. This CDR3 has 14 residues. V was pared by 5 bases and J by 6 bases, with 16 bases between. Germline CDR1 SEHNR, CDR2 FQNEAQ (reference sequence). As DNA, the CDR3 is TGTGCCAGCAGCCCGATTCCCGATGAGAATGGCTACACCTTC. Its translation is CASSPIPDENGYTF.

This clone appeared a few times. The chain is built from TRBV2 and TRBJ2-2; 9 bases line up with TRBD1. CDR1 and CDR2 from the germline V gene are SNHLY and FYNNEI. J gave up 5 bases and V 3 bases, and 4 bases lay outside the gene matches. There are 15 residues in the CDR3. CDR3 nucleotide sequence: TGTGCCAGCAGTGAGACAGGGGGAGGAACCGGGGAGCTGTTTTTT. Its translation is CASSETGGGTGELFF.

The J gene is TRBJ2-5, the V gene TRBV6-6; 8 nucleotides match TRBD2. Per the germline V gene, CDR1 is MNHNY and CDR2 is SVGAGI (reference sequence). This CDR3 spans 15 amino acids. V shed 5 bases, J shed 8 bases, and the junction held 13 bases outside the gene matches. In nucleotides, the CDR3 is TGTGCCAGCAGTAGTCAACGGGGGGGCCTGGAAACCCAGTACTTC. Protein product: CASSSQRGGLETQYF.

The genes are TRBV4-2 and TRBJ2-7; no firm D call. The CDR3 is 15 amino acids. The ends were cut back, 1 base at V and 0 bases at J, with 10 bases in the middle. Per the germline V gene, CDR1 is LGHNA and CDR2 is YNFKEQ. The CDR3 DNA follows: TGTGCCAGCAGCCAAGCCACACCCAGCTCCTACGAGCAGTACTTC. As protein: CASSQATPSSYEQYF.

The chain has TRBV28 and TRBJ2-7; TRBD2 matches at 9 bases. Losses at the gene ends were 5 bases for V and 3 bases for J; bases not matched to a gene: 8. The CDR3 consists of 15 residues. Germline-derived CDR1 and CDR2 are MDHEN and SYDVKM. CDR3 residues: CASSQSSGGNYEQYF. In DNA, the CDR3 is TGTGCCAGCAGTCAAAGTAGCGGGGGTAACTACGAGCAGTACTTC.